What follows describes a single T cell receptor beta chain. As originally analysed: Estimates of nucleated cell counts were drawn from the amplification of reference gene primers. Some clones are missing from TCRdb's copy, which holds only in-frame ones; the method was immunoSEQ multiplex PCR. The V and J calls and clone size are taken from that table; D and trimming were inferred from the DNA. In the table there are 170,000 or so clones, about 88% of which are singletons. The data originate from a study of blood T cell repertoires in COVID-19. Study-wide background: Sites in the United States, Italy and Spain provided acute and convalescent COVID-19 samples. Nucleic acid was either cDNA or gDNA, and it came from T cells, B-cell-depleted T cells, or PBMCs.

Seattle patients were enrolled during active infection and followed longitudinally. The germline V gene encodes CDR1 SGHTA and CDR2 FQGTGA. The V and J ends lost 1 base and 10 bases, in that order; junction bases with no gene match: 4. CDR3 length: 13 residues. This sequence was found in a man aged 60 to 75 with COVID-19, enrolled during active disease. V usage is TRBV7-3 and J usage is TRBJ2-1, with 7 bases aligning to TRBD2. The specimen sequenced was peripheral blood. CDR3 sequence (DNA): TGTGCCAGCAGCTTAAGCGGGGGTGTCGAGCAGTTCTTC. Amino acids: CASSLSGGVEQFF.